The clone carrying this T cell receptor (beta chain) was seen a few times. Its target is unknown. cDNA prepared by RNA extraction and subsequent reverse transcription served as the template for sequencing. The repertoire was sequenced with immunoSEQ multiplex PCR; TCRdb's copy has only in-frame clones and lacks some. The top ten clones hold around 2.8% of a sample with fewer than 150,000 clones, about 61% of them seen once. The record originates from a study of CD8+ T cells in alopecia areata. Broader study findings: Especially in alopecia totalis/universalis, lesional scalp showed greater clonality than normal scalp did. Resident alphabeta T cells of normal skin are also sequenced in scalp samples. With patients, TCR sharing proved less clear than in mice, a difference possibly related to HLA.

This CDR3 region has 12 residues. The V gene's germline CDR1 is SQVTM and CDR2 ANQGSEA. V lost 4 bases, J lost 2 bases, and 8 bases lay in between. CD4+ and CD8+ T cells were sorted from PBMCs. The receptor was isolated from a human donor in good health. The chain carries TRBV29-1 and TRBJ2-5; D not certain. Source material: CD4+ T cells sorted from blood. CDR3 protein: CSVGAAQETQYF. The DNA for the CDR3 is TGCAGCGTTGGGGCGGCACAAGAGACCCAGTACTTC.